This TCR beta chain was profiled in a study of cytomegalovirus exposure and HLA in healthy donors. With respect to this clone: The target antigen is unknown.

Germline-derived CDR1 and CDR2 are SGHRS and YFSETQ. This CDR3 spans 15 amino acids. Trimming took 0 bases from V and 1 from J, leaving 10 bases between them. PCR primers comprised 60 Vbeta and 13 Jbeta primers. TCRdb keeps only in-frame clones here, not all; method: immunoSEQ multiplex PCR. The sample contains around 200,000 clones, 75% to 85% of which appear only once. Points from the study as a whole: Roughly even sequencing depth across donors was the assumption behind the presence/absence analyses.

The chain couples TRBV5-1 to TRBJ1-1; D is perhaps TRBD1 (5 bases). Sequencing was performed on PBMCs. The clonotype originates from a woman aged 50 to 60 in good health and CMV-seronegative. CDR3 coding DNA: TGCGCCAGCAGCTTGGGCGGGGGGGGGAACACTGAAGCTTTCTTT. It yields the protein CASSLGGGGNTEAFF.